A selection of T cell receptor beta chains follows, all from one sample in a study of T cell changes during pregnancy in multiple sclerosis. Profiled with immunoSEQ multiplex PCR; TCRdb holds only in-frame clones, not every one. This table has 45,000 to 55,000 clones, 88% appearing once. Sequences were derived from CD4+ T cells from peripheral blood mononuclear cells, sampled in the second trimester of pregnancy. Receptors were obtained from a female donor with multiple sclerosis, enrolled in a pregnancy study. Each CDR3 is given with its conserved first and last residue. The order of the fields is J gene, D gene, V gene, clone size, CDR3 protein, CDR3 DNA. The D gene is left open where the match is weak. Size values are once, few and many counts, or a class for expanded clones, and some rows have none.

j_call: TRBJ2-3
d_call: TRBD1
v_call: TRBV19
clone_size: .
cdr3_aa: CASSTSRGLADTQYF
cdr3_nt: TGTGCCAGTAGTACGTCCAGGGGGCTTGCAGATACGCAGTATTTT

j_call: TRBJ2-3
d_call: .
v_call: TRBV18
clone_size: .
cdr3_aa: CASSLSTDTQYF
cdr3_nt: TGTGCCAGCTCATTAAGCACAGATACGCAGTATTTT

j_call: TRBJ2-7
d_call: TRBD1
v_call: TRBV5-5
clone_size: .
cdr3_aa: CASQKPGTGRVHEQYF
cdr3_nt: TGTGCCAGCCAAAAACCCGGGACAGGGAGAGTACACGAGCAGTACTTC

j_call: TRBJ1-4
d_call: .
v_call: TRBV19
clone_size: .
cdr3_aa: CASSIGIDGDEKLFF
cdr3_nt: TGTGCCAGTAGTATAGGGATCGACGGAGATGAAAAACTGTTTTTT

j_call: TRBJ2-3
d_call: .
v_call: TRBV9
clone_size: .
cdr3_aa: CASSVVGSTDTQYF
cdr3_nt: TGTGCCAGCAGCGTAGTCGGTAGCACAGATACGCAGTATTTT

j_call: TRBJ2-7
d_call: .
v_call: TRBV6-5
clone_size: .
cdr3_aa: CASNDYYEQYF
cdr3_nt: TGTGCCAGCAACGACTACTACGAGCAGTACTTC

j_call: TRBJ2-1
d_call: TRBD2
v_call: TRBV4-1
clone_size: .
cdr3_aa: CASSQDTLAGVSSSYNEQFF
cdr3_nt: TGCGCCAGCAGCCAAGATACACTAGCGGGAGTCTCCAGCTCCTACAATGAGCAGTTCTTC

j_call: TRBJ2-3
d_call: .
v_call: TRBV19
clone_size: .
cdr3_aa: CASSSQPRTDTQYF
cdr3_nt: TGTGCCAGTAGTAGCCAGCCTAGGACAGATACGCAGTATTTT

j_call: TRBJ2-7
d_call: .
v_call: TRBV7-2
clone_size: .
cdr3_aa: CASSLAVRAGEQYF
cdr3_nt: TGTGCCAGCAGCTTAGCGGTAAGGGCGGGAGAGCAGTACTTC

j_call: TRBJ1-1
d_call: TRBD1
v_call: TRBV18
clone_size: .
cdr3_aa: CASSPIRQGRDTEAFF
cdr3_nt: TGTGCCAGCTCACCAATAAGACAGGGTAGGGACACTGAAGCTTTCTTT

j_call: TRBJ2-2
d_call: .
v_call: TRBV7-6
clone_size: .
cdr3_aa: CASSIPFANTGELFF
cdr3_nt: TGTGCCAGCAGCATCCCCTTCGCGAACACCGGGGAGCTGTTTTTT

j_call: TRBJ1-1
d_call: .
v_call: TRBV9
clone_size: .
cdr3_aa: CASSNRAMNTEAFF
cdr3_nt: TGTGCCAGCAGCAACAGGGCGATGAACACTGAAGCTTTCTTT

j_call: TRBJ2-3
d_call: TRBD2
v_call: TRBV6-6
clone_size: .
cdr3_aa: CASSFERGLTDTQYF
cdr3_nt: TGTGCCAGCAGTTTCGAGCGGGGCCTCACAGATACGCAGTATTTT

j_call: TRBJ2-1
d_call: TRBD2
v_call: TRBV19
clone_size: .
cdr3_aa: CASSRVVSGLAGGQAYNEQFF
cdr3_nt: TGTGCCAGCAGTAGGGTCGTTAGCGGACTAGCGGGAGGCCAAGCGTACAATGAGCAGTTCTTC

j_call: TRBJ1-5
d_call: .
v_call: TRBV2
clone_size: few
cdr3_aa: CASSAQGQLNQPQHF
cdr3_nt: TGTGCCAGCAGTGCACAGGGACAACTCAATCAGCCCCAGCATTTT

j_call: TRBJ1-5
d_call: TRBD1
v_call: TRBV18
clone_size: .
cdr3_aa: CASSPDRGNQPQHF
cdr3_nt: TGTGCCAGCTCACCTGACAGGGGCAATCAGCCCCAGCATTTT

j_call: TRBJ2-2
d_call: .
v_call: TRBV5-1
clone_size: .
cdr3_aa: CASSLDRTPTGELFF
cdr3_nt: TGCGCCAGCAGCTTGGATAGGACACCCACCGGGGAGCTGTTTTTT

j_call: TRBJ1-1
d_call: .
v_call: TRBV2
clone_size: .
cdr3_aa: CASSELELWAFF
cdr3_nt: TGTGCCAGCAGTGAGTTGGAACTATGGGCTTTCTTT

j_call: TRBJ2-7
d_call: TRBD2
v_call: TRBV28
clone_size: .
cdr3_aa: CASSPIPTSGSYEQYF
cdr3_nt: TGTGCCAGCAGTCCGATCCCTACTAGCGGGAGCTACGAGCAGTACTTC

j_call: TRBJ2-3
d_call: .
v_call: TRBV21-1
clone_size: once
cdr3_aa: CASSKAGQGRDTQYF
cdr3_nt: TGTGCCAGCAGCAAAGCCGGACAGGGAAGAGATACGCAGTATTTT

j_call: TRBJ1-4
d_call: TRBD1
v_call: TRBV12-5
clone_size: .
cdr3_aa: CASGPGTGEVDNEKLFF
cdr3_nt: TGTGCTAGTGGTCCCGGGACAGGGGAGGTTGATAATGAAAAACTGTTTTTT

j_call: TRBJ1-4
d_call: TRBD1
v_call: TRBV13
clone_size: .
cdr3_aa: CASSRDRDREEEKLFF
cdr3_nt: TGTGCCAGCAGTCGCGATCGGGACAGAGAAGAGGAAAAACTGTTTTTT

j_call: TRBJ2-3
d_call: TRBD1
v_call: TRBV5-1
clone_size: once
cdr3_aa: CASSQQGGTDTQYF
cdr3_nt: TGCGCCAGCAGCCAACAGGGGGGCACAGATACGCAGTATTTT

j_call: TRBJ1-2
d_call: TRBD1
v_call: TRBV19
clone_size: .
cdr3_aa: CASSIEIGTDYGYTF
cdr3_nt: TGTGCCAGTAGTATAGAGATAGGGACAGACTATGGCTACACCTTC

j_call: TRBJ2-5
d_call: TRBD1
v_call: TRBV5-1
clone_size: .
cdr3_aa: CASSFNPGQQETQYF
cdr3_nt: TGCGCCAGCAGCTTTAATCCGGGACAGCAAGAGACCCAGTACTTC

j_call: TRBJ2-7
d_call: TRBD2
v_call: TRBV28
clone_size: .
cdr3_aa: CASNSGGRPTEQYF
cdr3_nt: TGTGCCAGCAATTCGGGCGGGAGACCAACCGAGCAGTACTTC

j_call: TRBJ2-7
d_call: .
v_call: TRBV28
clone_size: .
cdr3_aa: CASSNDRNYEQYF
cdr3_nt: TGTGCCAGCAGCAACGACAGGAACTACGAGCAGTACTTC

j_call: TRBJ1-5
d_call: .
v_call: TRBV12-5
clone_size: .
cdr3_aa: CASGLVLSAGGQPQHF
cdr3_nt: TGTGCTAGTGGTTTGGTACTAAGCGCCGGAGGACAGCCCCAGCATTTT

j_call: TRBJ2-7
d_call: .
v_call: TRBV19
clone_size: .
cdr3_aa: CASSISKTYEQYF
cdr3_nt: TGTGCCAGTAGTATTAGTAAAACCTACGAGCAGTACTTC

j_call: TRBJ1-1
d_call: .
v_call: TRBV19
clone_size: .
cdr3_aa: CASGYSLNTEAFF
cdr3_nt: TGTGCCAGTGGGTACAGCTTGAACACTGAAGCTTTCTTT

j_call: TRBJ2-2
d_call: TRBD2
v_call: TRBV19
clone_size: .
cdr3_aa: CASSTISGSRTGELFF
cdr3_nt: TGTGCCAGTAGTACCATTAGCGGGAGTAGGACCGGGGAGCTGTTTTTT

j_call: TRBJ1-2
d_call: .
v_call: TRBV5-1
clone_size: medium-sized
cdr3_aa: CASSFTGEEGYTF
cdr3_nt: TGCGCCAGCAGCTTTACGGGAGAGGAGGGCTACACCTTC

j_call: TRBJ2-1
d_call: .
v_call: TRBV4-3
clone_size: .
cdr3_aa: CASSQGIGDHSYNEQFF
cdr3_nt: TGCGCCAGCAGCCAAGGAATAGGGGATCACTCCTACAATGAGCAGTTCTTC